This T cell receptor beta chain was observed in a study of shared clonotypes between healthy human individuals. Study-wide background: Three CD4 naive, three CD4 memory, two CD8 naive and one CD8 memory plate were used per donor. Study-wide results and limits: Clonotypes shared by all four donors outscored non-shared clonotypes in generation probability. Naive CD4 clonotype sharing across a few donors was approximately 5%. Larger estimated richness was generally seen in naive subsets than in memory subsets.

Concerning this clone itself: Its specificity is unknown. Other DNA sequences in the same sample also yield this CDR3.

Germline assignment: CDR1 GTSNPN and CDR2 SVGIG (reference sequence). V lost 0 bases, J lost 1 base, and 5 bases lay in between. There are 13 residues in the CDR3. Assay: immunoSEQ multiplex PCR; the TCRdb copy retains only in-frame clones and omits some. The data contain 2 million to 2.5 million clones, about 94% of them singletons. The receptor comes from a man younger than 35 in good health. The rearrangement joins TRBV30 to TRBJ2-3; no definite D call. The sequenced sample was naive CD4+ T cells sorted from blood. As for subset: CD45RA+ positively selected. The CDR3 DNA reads TGTGCCTGGAGTGTAAAGGGCACAGATACGCAGTATTTT. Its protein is CAWSVKGTDTQYF.